A selection of T cell receptor beta chains follows, all from one sample in a study of cytomegalovirus exposure and HLA in healthy donors. Here immunoSEQ multiplex PCR was the method, and the copy in TCRdb shows in-frame clones only, minus some. The sample carries about 78,000 clones, approximately 70% recorded once. The sequencing input was PBMCs. All receptors come from a woman in her 40s in good health and CMV-seropositive. The CDR3 runs from the conserved cysteine through the conserved F or W. A D gene is named only where the DNA matches it firmly. Clone size is stated in some rows and not others, as once, few, many or a class when expanded.

V	J	D	size	CDR3	DNA
TRBV7-2	TRBJ1-1	.	.	CASSRQGIGTEAFF	TGTGCCAGCAGCCGGCAGGGGATAGGGACTGAAGCTTTCTTT
TRBV9	TRBJ2-1	TRBD1	once	CASSSSDRGYDEQFF	TGTGCCAGCAGCTCTTCGGACAGGGGTTATGATGAGCAGTTCTTC
TRBV7-2	TRBJ1-6	.	.	CASSSLGPGNSPLHF	TGTGCCAGCAGCTCATTGGGCCCCGGTAATTCACCCCTCCACTTT
TRBV5-1	TRBJ1-3	.	.	CASSGGSSGNTIYF	TGCGCCAGCAGTGGGGGCTCCTCTGGAAACACCATATATTTT
TRBV27	TRBJ1-6	.	.	CASSQNRDSPLHF	TGTGCCAGCAGCCAAAACAGGGATTCACCCCTCCACTTT
TRBV12-5	TRBJ1-1	TRBD1	.	CASGFLEVTGETEAFF	TGTGCTAGTGGTTTCTTGGAGGTGACAGGGGAAACTGAAGCTTTCTTT
TRBV9	TRBJ1-1	.	.	CASSDLQSEAFF	TGTGCCAGCAGCGATCTACAGAGTGAAGCTTTCTTT
TRBV30	TRBJ2-2	.	.	CAWSLGLADTGELFF	TGCGCCTGGAGTTTAGGGTTAGCGGACACCGGGGAGCTGTTTTTT
TRBV2	TRBJ2-2	.	.	CASSVERQNTGELFF	TGTGCCAGCAGTGTCGAGAGACAGAACACCGGGGAGCTGTTTTTT
TRBV20-1	TRBJ2-4	.	.	CSAIRSDIQYF	TGCAGTGCTATTCGGTCCGATATTCAGTACTTC
TRBV11-2	TRBJ1-1	.	many	CASSLVAGEAFF	TGTGCCAGCAGCTTAGTGGCCGGGGAAGCTTTCTTT
TRBV7-9	TRBJ2-5	TRBD1	.	CASSLALTGQVQETQYF	TGTGCCAGCAGCTTAGCGCTGACGGGACAGGTTCAAGAGACCCAGTACTTC
TRBV4-1	TRBJ1-4	.	.	CASSQDGRALEKLFF	TGCGCCAGCAGCCAAGACGGGAGGGCCCTCGAAAAACTGTTTTTT
TRBV7-2	TRBJ2-1	.	.	CASSLGRAGNEQFF	TGTGCCAGCAGCTTAGGGAGGGCGGGTAATGAGCAGTTCTTC
TRBV7-9	TRBJ2-2	.	few	CASSPTGSGELFF	TGTGCCAGCAGCCCAACGGGTTCCGGGGAGCTGTTTTTT
TRBV30	TRBJ2-5	.	.	CAWRTQETQYF	TGTGCCTGGAGGACTCAGGAGACCCAGTACTTC
TRBV29-1	TRBJ1-1	.	.	CSVGGQNTEAFF	TGCAGCGTTGGGGGCCAAAACACTGAAGCTTTCTTT
TRBV21-1	TRBJ1-1	.	.	CASFARGHLDTEAFF	TGTGCCAGCTTCGCCCGGGGACACTTAGACACTGAAGCTTTCTTT
TRBV18	TRBJ1-5	TRBD1	.	CASSPTGGLNQPQHF	TGTGCCAGCTCACCGACAGGGGGCCTAAATCAGCCCCAGCATTTT
TRBV9	TRBJ1-1	.	.	CASSSGADGLTEAFF	TGTGCCAGCAGCTCAGGGGCGGATGGGTTGACTGAAGCTTTCTTT
TRBV2	TRBJ1-1	.	.	CASMEAANTEAFF	TGTGCCAGCATGGAGGCAGCGAACACTGAAGCTTTCTTT
TRBV14	TRBJ2-2	.	.	CASSQGLPTGELFF	TGTGCCAGCAGCCAGGGACTCCCTACCGGGGAGCTGTTTTTT
TRBV4-1	TRBJ1-1	.	once	CASSQDRNTEAFF	TGCGCCAGCAGCCAAGATAGGAACACTGAAGCTTTCTTT
TRBV10-3	TRBJ2-3	TRBD1	many	CATTGAGADTQYF	TGTGCCACCACAGGGGCTGGGGCAGATACGCAGTATTTT
TRBV2	TRBJ2-5	.	once	CASSDRGGDQETQYF	TGTGCCAGCAGTGATAGGGGGGGGGACCAAGAGACCCAGTACTTC
TRBV6-6	TRBJ1-4	.	.	CASSYSTGATNEKLFF	TGTGCCAGCAGTTACTCGACGGGAGCAACTAATGAAAAACTGTTTTTT
TRBV6-6	TRBJ2-7	TRBD1	.	CASSPPRQGRYEQYF	TGTGCCAGCAGTCCCCCCCGACAGGGAAGGTACGAGCAGTACTTC
TRBV10-3	TRBJ1-2	.	.	CAISESTRVIYGYTF	TGTGCCATCAGTGAGTCGACCAGGGTTATCTATGGCTACACCTTC
TRBV29-1	TRBJ2-3	.	few	CSVSGFSTDTQYF	TGCAGCGTTTCCGGGTTCAGCACAGATACGCAGTATTTT
TRBV30	TRBJ1-1	.	.	CAGGGENTEAFF	TGTGCCGGGGGGGGAGAGAACACTGAAGCTTTCTTT
TRBV5-1	TRBJ2-1	TRBD1	.	CASSTRQGISYNEQFF	TGCGCCAGCAGCACAAGACAGGGAATCTCCTACAATGAGCAGTTCTTC
TRBV7-9	TRBJ1-5	.	.	CASSPGGSFTDQPQHF	TGTGCCAGCAGCCCCGGGGGGTCTTTTACGGATCAGCCCCAGCATTTT
TRBV7-2	TRBJ1-2	TRBD1	.	CASSPASAGGYGYTF	TGTGCCAGCAGCCCCGCTTCGGCAGGGGGCTATGGCTACACCTTC
TRBV7-8	TRBJ2-3	TRBD2	.	CASSPPSGVTDTQYF	TGTGCCAGCAGCCCGCCTAGCGGGGTCACAGATACGCAGTATTTT
TRBV28	TRBJ1-5	.	.	CASWDIDSNQPQHF	TGTGCCAGCTGGGACATCGATAGCAATCAGCCCCAGCATTTT
TRBV11-2	TRBJ2-2	.	.	CASRGHRTGELFF	TGTGCCAGCAGGGGACATCGGACCGGGGAGCTGTTTTTT
TRBV15	TRBJ1-2	TRBD1	.	CATSRVGQGSYGYTF	TGTGCCACCAGCAGAGTCGGACAGGGAAGCTATGGCTACACCTTC
TRBV28	TRBJ1-6	.	.	CASSSEDRLASPLHF	TGTGCCAGCAGTTCAGAAGACAGGCTGGCTTCACCCCTCCACTTT
TRBV7-2	TRBJ2-5	TRBD2	.	CASSVVGGGAETQYF	TGTGCCAGCAGCGTAGTCGGCGGGGGGGCGGAGACCCAGTACTTC
TRBV6-1	TRBJ1-2	TRBD1	.	CASSVRQGAIAPRRGYTF	TGTGCCAGCAGTGTACGACAGGGGGCGATCGCGCCGCGGCGCGGCTACACCTTC
TRBV27	TRBJ2-5	TRBD2	.	CASSLTLAGLETQYF	TGTGCCAGCAGTTTAACCCTAGCGGGGTTGGAGACCCAGTACTTC
TRBV10-2	TRBJ1-6	TRBD1	.	CASSETQGGSPLHF	TGCGCCAGCAGTGAAACGCAGGGGGGCTCACCCCTCCACTTT
TRBV15	TRBJ2-5	.	.	CATSRARGSGETQYF	TGTGCCACCAGCAGAGCGAGAGGCAGCGGAGAGACCCAGTACTTC
TRBV30	TRBJ1-2	.	.	CALLRGGVRRYTF	TGTGCCCTGCTCCGCGGAGGAGTTCGTCGCTACACCTTC
TRBV5-5	TRBJ1-5	.	.	CASSLDVPHSSNQPQHF	TGTGCCAGCAGCTTGGATGTGCCTCACTCTAGCAATCAGCCCCAGCATTTT
TRBV4-1	TRBJ2-7	TRBD1	.	CASSPTGQGFAYEQYF	TGCGCCAGCAGCCCTACCGGACAGGGGTTTGCCTACGAGCAGTACTTC
TRBV28	TRBJ2-7	TRBD1	.	CAAGTGYYEQYF	TGTGCCGCAGGGACAGGCTACTACGAGCAGTACTTC
TRBV5-1	TRBJ2-3	TRBD1	.	CASSIGQGASQDTQYF	TGCGCCAGCAGCATAGGACAGGGGGCGTCCCAAGATACGCAGTATTTT
TRBV19	TRBJ1-6	.	.	CASSYDRSGNSPLHF	TGTGCCAGTAGTTATGACAGGTCGGGTAATTCACCCCTCCACTTT
TRBV5-6	TRBJ2-7	TRBD1	.	CASSRLGTEQHHYEQYF	TGTGCCAGCAGCCGTTTAGGGACAGAGCAACACCATTACGAGCAGTACTTC
TRBV2	TRBJ2-1	TRBD2	.	CASSGTSGTDEQFF	TGTGCCAGCAGTGGGACTAGCGGGACTGATGAGCAGTTCTTC
TRBV27	TRBJ1-5	.	.	CASSLGRRTADQPQHF	TGTGCCAGCAGTTTAGGCCGGAGAACAGCGGATCAGCCCCAGCATTTT
TRBV28	TRBJ2-7	TRBD2	.	CASRIAGAMYVQYF	TGTGCCAGCAGGATAGCGGGGGCCATGTACGTGCAGTACTTC
TRBV5-6	TRBJ2-7	TRBD2	.	CASRREGLASYEQYF	TGTGCCAGCAGACGAGAGGGACTAGCATCCTACGAGCAGTACTTC
TRBV7-8	TRBJ2-5	.	.	CASSLQQETQYF	TGTGCCAGCAGCTTACAGCAAGAGACCCAGTACTTC
TRBV28	TRBJ1-2	.	.	CASVSRNYGYTF	TGTGCCAGTGTATCCCGTAACTATGGCTACACCTTC
TRBV30	TRBJ2-1	TRBD2	.	CASTSGDYNEQFF	TGTGCCTCTACTAGCGGAGACTACAATGAGCAGTTCTTC
TRBV5-6	TRBJ2-7	.	.	CASSLITYEQYF	TGTGCCAGCAGCCTAATAACCTACGAGCAGTACTTC
TRBV30	TRBJ1-3	.	.	CAWSRGANTIYF	TGTGCCTGGAGTCGGGGGGCGAACACCATATATTTT